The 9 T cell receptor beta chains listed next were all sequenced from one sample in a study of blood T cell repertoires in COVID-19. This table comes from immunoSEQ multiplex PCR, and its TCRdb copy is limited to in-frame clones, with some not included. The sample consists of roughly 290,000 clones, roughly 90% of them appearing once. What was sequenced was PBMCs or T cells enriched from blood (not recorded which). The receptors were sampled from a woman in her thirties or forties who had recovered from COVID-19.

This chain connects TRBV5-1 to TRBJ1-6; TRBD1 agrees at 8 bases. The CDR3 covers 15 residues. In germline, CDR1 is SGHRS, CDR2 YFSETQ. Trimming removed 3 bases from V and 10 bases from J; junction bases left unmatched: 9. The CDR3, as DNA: TGCGCCAGCAGCTCCCGGACAGGGTCTTTGTCACCCCTCCACTTT. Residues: CASSSRTGSLSPLHF.

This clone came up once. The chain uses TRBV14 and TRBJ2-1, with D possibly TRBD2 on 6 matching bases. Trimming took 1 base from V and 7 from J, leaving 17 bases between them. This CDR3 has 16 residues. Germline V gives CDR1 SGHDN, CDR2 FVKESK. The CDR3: CASSQGRGGKRNEQFF. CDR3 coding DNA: TGTGCCAGCAGCCAAGGACGGGGCGGGAAAAGGAATGAGCAGTTCTTC.

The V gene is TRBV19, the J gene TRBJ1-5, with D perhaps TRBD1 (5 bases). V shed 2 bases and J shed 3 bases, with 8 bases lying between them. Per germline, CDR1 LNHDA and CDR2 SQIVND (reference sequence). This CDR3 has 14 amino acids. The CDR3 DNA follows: TGTGCCAGTAGTATATGGACACTCAATCAGCCCCAGCATTTT. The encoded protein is CASSIWTLNQPQHF.

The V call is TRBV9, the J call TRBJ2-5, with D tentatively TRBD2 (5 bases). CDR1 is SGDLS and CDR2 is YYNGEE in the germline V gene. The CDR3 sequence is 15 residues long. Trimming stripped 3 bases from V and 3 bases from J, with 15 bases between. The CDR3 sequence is CASSGGLRSEETQYF. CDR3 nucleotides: TGTGCCAGCAGCGGCGGGTTACGGTCGGAAGAGACCCAGTACTTC.

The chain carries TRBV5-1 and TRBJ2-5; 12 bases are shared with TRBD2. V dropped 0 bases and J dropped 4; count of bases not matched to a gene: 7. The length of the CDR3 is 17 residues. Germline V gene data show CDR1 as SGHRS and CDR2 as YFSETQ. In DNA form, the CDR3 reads TGCGCCAGCAGCTTGGGTGGTCCGGGACTAGCGGGAGAGACCCAGTACTTC. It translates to CASSLGGPGLAGETQYF.

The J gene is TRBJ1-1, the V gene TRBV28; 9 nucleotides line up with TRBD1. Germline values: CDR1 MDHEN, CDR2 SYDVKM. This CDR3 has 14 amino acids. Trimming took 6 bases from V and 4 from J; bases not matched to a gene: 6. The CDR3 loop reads CASSPGTGFTEAFF. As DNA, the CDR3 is TGTGCCAGCAGCCCCGGGACAGGGTTCACTGAAGCTTTCTTT.

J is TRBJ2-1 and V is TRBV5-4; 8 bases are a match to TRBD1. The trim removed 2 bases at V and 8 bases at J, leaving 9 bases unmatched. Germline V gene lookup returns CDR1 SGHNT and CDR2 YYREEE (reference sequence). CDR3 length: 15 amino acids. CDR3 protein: CASSLPETGADEQFF. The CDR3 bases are TGTGCCAGCAGCTTACCCGAGACAGGGGCCGATGAGCAGTTCTTC.

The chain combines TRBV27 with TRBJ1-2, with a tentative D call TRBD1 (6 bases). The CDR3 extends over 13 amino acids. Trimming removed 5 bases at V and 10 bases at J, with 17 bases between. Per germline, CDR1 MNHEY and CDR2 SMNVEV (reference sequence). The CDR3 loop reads CASSPNGQLFYTF. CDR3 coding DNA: TGTGCCAGCAGTCCAAATGGACAGTTATTCTACACCTTC.

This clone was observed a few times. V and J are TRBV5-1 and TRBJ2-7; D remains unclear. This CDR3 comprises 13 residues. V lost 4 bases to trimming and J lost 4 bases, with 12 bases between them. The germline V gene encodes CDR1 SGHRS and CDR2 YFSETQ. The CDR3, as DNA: TGCGCCAGCAGCCTACTTGACACGTACGAGCAGTACTTC. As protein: CASSLLDTYEQYF.